The sequence of this T cell receptor beta chain was determined in a study of blood T cell repertoires in COVID-19. Background on the study: Sample material is recorded as cDNA or gDNA derived from T cells, B-cell-depleted T cells, or PBMCs.

Profiling relied on immunoSEQ multiplex PCR, and the TCRdb table lists in-frame clones only, not all of them. Of some 100,000 clones in the sample, under 80% were seen once. The TCR sequence derives from a man aged 50-59 years with acute or convalescent COVID-19. Specimen: peripheral blood.

This chain's CDR3 is CASSVQGASTDTQYF. The CDR3 coding sequence is TGCGCCAGCAGCGTTCAGGGGGCGAGCACAGATACGCAGTATTTT. The chain carries TRBV5-1 and TRBJ2-3, with 8 bases identical to TRBD1. CDR3 length equals 15 residues. V dropped 4 bases and J dropped 0; count of bases not matched to a gene: 4. CDR1 and CDR2 (germline): SGHRS, YFSETQ.